This T cell receptor beta chain was sequenced for a study of technical replicates of blood from several donors. The germline V gene has CDR1 MRHNA and CDR2 SNTAGT. CDR3 length equals 14 residues. Trimming cost V 6 bases and J 10 bases; bases outside gene matches: 10. Sequencing was performed with immunoSEQ multiplex PCR; in TCRdb, only in-frame clones are kept and a portion is missing. This table has 84,000 or so clones, 95% to 98% appearing once. This TCR derives from a human donor in good health. Sequenced input: T cells isolated from PBMCs. The chain joins TRBV6-4 to TRBJ2-1, with TRBD2 matching over 9 bases. The CDR3 reads CASRRTPTSGEQFF. For the CDR3, the DNA is TGTGCCAGCAGACGCACCCCGACTAGCGGCGAGCAGTTCTTC.